The rows below give T cell receptor beta chains drawn from one sample of a study of blood T cell repertoires in COVID-19. Profiled with immunoSEQ multiplex PCR; TCRdb holds only in-frame clones, not every one. The table records approximately 120,000 clones, over 75% of them present only once. Sequencing used peripheral blood. The receptors were sampled from a woman in her 50s with acute or convalescent COVID-19. Each CDR3 is given with its conserved first and last residue. The order of the fields is clone size, J gene, V gene, D gene, CDR3 protein, CDR3 DNA. D genes are given only for firm matches. Clone size appears in some rows only: once, few, many, or a class for an expanded clone.

clone_size: .
j_call: TRBJ1-1
v_call: TRBV5-6
d_call: TRBD1
cdr3_aa: CASSLAGTGNTEAFF
cdr3_nt: TGTGCCAGCAGCCTGGCCGGGACAGGGAACACTGAAGCTTTCTTT

clone_size: .
j_call: TRBJ2-7
v_call: TRBV10-3
d_call: .
cdr3_aa: CAISEKGQGKEQYF
cdr3_nt: TGTGCCATCAGTGAGAAGGGCCAGGGCAAAGAGCAGTACTTC

clone_size: .
j_call: TRBJ2-3
v_call: TRBV5-4
d_call: .
cdr3_aa: CASSSQAETDTQYF
cdr3_nt: TGTGCCAGCAGCTCTCAAGCGGAAACAGATACGCAGTATTTT

clone_size: .
j_call: TRBJ2-3
v_call: TRBV9
d_call: .
cdr3_aa: CASSLERPTDTQYF
cdr3_nt: TGTGCCAGCAGCTTAGAGCGCCCCACAGATACGCAGTATTTT

clone_size: .
j_call: TRBJ1-5
v_call: TRBV5-5
d_call: .
cdr3_aa: CASSLQFDSNQPQHF
cdr3_nt: TGTGCCAGCAGCTTACAGTTTGATAGCAATCAGCCCCAGCATTTT

clone_size: .
j_call: TRBJ2-3
v_call: TRBV10-1
d_call: TRBD1
cdr3_aa: CASSVQGQGITDTQYF
cdr3_nt: TGCGCCAGCAGTGTTCAAGGACAGGGGATCACAGATACGCAGTATTTT

clone_size: .
j_call: TRBJ1-2
v_call: TRBV11-2
d_call: .
cdr3_aa: CASSPQSNYGYTF
cdr3_nt: TGTGCCAGCAGCCCCCAGTCGAACTATGGCTACACCTTC

clone_size: .
j_call: TRBJ2-7
v_call: TRBV9
d_call: TRBD1
cdr3_aa: CASSATGVGYEQYF
cdr3_nt: TGTGCCAGCAGCGCGACAGGGGTAGGATACGAGCAGTACTTC

clone_size: once
j_call: TRBJ1-1
v_call: TRBV7-2
d_call: .
cdr3_aa: CASSQQENTEAFF
cdr3_nt: TGTGCCAGCAGTCAACAGGAGAACACTGAAGCTTTCTTT

clone_size: once
j_call: TRBJ2-5
v_call: TRBV6-5
d_call: TRBD1
cdr3_aa: CASTWQGDAQETQYF
cdr3_nt: TGTGCCAGCACCTGGCAGGGGGACGCCCAAGAGACCCAGTACTTC

clone_size: .
j_call: TRBJ2-7
v_call: TRBV12-3/TRBV12-4
d_call: .
cdr3_aa: CASRGQEIYEQYF
cdr3_nt: TGTGCCAGCAGGGGACAAGAAATCTACGAGCAGTACTTC

clone_size: .
j_call: TRBJ1-2
v_call: TRBV9
d_call: .
cdr3_aa: CASSAQGNYGYTF
cdr3_nt: TGTGCCAGCAGCGCTCAGGGGAACTATGGCTACACCTTC

clone_size: once
j_call: TRBJ1-2
v_call: TRBV19
d_call: .
cdr3_aa: CASSIVEAGYTF
cdr3_nt: TGTGCCAGCTCTATCGTTGAGGCCGGCTACACCTTC

clone_size: .
j_call: TRBJ2-2
v_call: TRBV10-3
d_call: .
cdr3_aa: CAISSGTLRDTGELFF
cdr3_nt: TGTGCCATCAGCTCCGGGACTCTCCGGGACACCGGGGAGCTGTTTTTT

clone_size: .
j_call: TRBJ2-3
v_call: TRBV5-4
d_call: TRBD1
cdr3_aa: CASSTGQGVLTDTQYF
cdr3_nt: TGTGCCAGCAGCACGGGACAGGGCGTTTTGACAGATACGCAGTATTTT

clone_size: .
j_call: TRBJ2-5
v_call: TRBV11-1
d_call: .
cdr3_aa: CASSSVDRSRQETQYF
cdr3_nt: TGTGCCAGCAGCTCCGTCGACAGGAGCCGACAAGAGACCCAGTACTTC

clone_size: .
j_call: TRBJ2-1
v_call: TRBV12-5
d_call: TRBD2
cdr3_aa: CASGRSGTSGPRFGNEQFF
cdr3_nt: TGTGCTAGTGGCCGATCCGGGACTAGCGGGCCCCGGTTTGGGAATGAGCAGTTCTTC

clone_size: .
j_call: TRBJ1-2
v_call: TRBV7-3
d_call: TRBD1
cdr3_aa: CASSLDRGNYGYTF
cdr3_nt: TGTGCCAGCAGCTTAGACAGGGGTAACTATGGCTACACCTTC

clone_size: .
j_call: TRBJ2-6
v_call: TRBV12-3/TRBV12-4
d_call: .
cdr3_aa: CASLRGWANVLTF
cdr3_nt: TGTGCCAGCCTAAGGGGTTGGGCCAACGTCCTGACTTTC

clone_size: .
j_call: TRBJ1-2
v_call: TRBV5-4
d_call: TRBD1
cdr3_aa: CASSLVVQGSAEGYTF
cdr3_nt: TGTGCCAGCAGCTTGGTAGTACAGGGGTCCGCAGAGGGCTACACCTTC

clone_size: once
j_call: TRBJ2-1
v_call: TRBV5-8
d_call: TRBD2
cdr3_aa: CASSFGTSGGEQFF
cdr3_nt: TGTGCCAGCAGCTTCGGGACTAGCGGGGGGGAGCAGTTCTTC

clone_size: once
j_call: TRBJ2-5
v_call: TRBV5-4
d_call: TRBD2
cdr3_aa: CASSLEGTSGGTQYF
cdr3_nt: TGTGCCAGCAGCTTGGAAGGGACTAGCGGGGGGACCCAGTACTTC

clone_size: .
j_call: TRBJ1-6
v_call: TRBV3-1/TRBV3-2
d_call: TRBD1
cdr3_aa: CASSRTGGNSPLHF
cdr3_nt: TGTGCCAGCAGCCGGACAGGCGGCAATTCACCCCTCCACTTT

clone_size: .
j_call: TRBJ1-1
v_call: TRBV5-1
d_call: .
cdr3_aa: CASSLRGSTEAFF
cdr3_nt: TGCGCCAGCAGCTTGCGAGGAAGCACTGAAGCTTTCTTT

clone_size: once
j_call: TRBJ1-3
v_call: TRBV5-6
d_call: .
cdr3_aa: CASSQGRSGNTIYF
cdr3_nt: TGTGCCAGCAGCCAGGGGCGCTCTGGAAACACCATATATTTT

clone_size: few
j_call: TRBJ2-6
v_call: TRBV5-1
d_call: .
cdr3_aa: CASSLDSLGANVLTF
cdr3_nt: TGCGCCAGCAGCTTGGACAGTCTAGGGGCCAACGTCCTGACTTTC

clone_size: .
j_call: TRBJ1-2
v_call: TRBV10-3
d_call: .
cdr3_aa: CAISSSSQDYGYTF
cdr3_nt: TGTGCCATCAGCTCTTCATCGCAGGACTATGGCTACACCTTC

clone_size: .
j_call: TRBJ2-7
v_call: TRBV28
d_call: TRBD2
cdr3_aa: CASSLRLAGVYEQYF
cdr3_nt: TGTGCCAGCAGTTTACGACTAGCGGGGGTCTACGAGCAGTACTTC

clone_size: .
j_call: TRBJ2-1
v_call: TRBV9
d_call: .
cdr3_aa: CASGGGTPGMYEQFF
cdr3_nt: TGTGCCAGCGGTGGCGGGACTCCGGGTATGTATGAGCAGTTCTTC

clone_size: .
j_call: TRBJ1-1
v_call: TRBV10-1
d_call: TRBD1
cdr3_aa: CASSPGQWRTFF
cdr3_nt: TGCGCCAGCAGTCCGGGACAGTGGAGGACTTTCTTT

clone_size: .
j_call: TRBJ2-1
v_call: TRBV5-1
d_call: .
cdr3_aa: CASSFNYNEQFF
cdr3_nt: TGCGCCAGCAGCTTTAACTACAATGAGCAGTTCTTC

clone_size: .
j_call: TRBJ2-3
v_call: TRBV6-5
d_call: .
cdr3_aa: CASRPQGTDTQYF
cdr3_nt: TGTGCCAGCAGGCCACAGGGCACAGATACGCAGTATTTT

clone_size: .
j_call: TRBJ1-1
v_call: TRBV5-1
d_call: TRBD1
cdr3_aa: CASSLGTGDTEAFF
cdr3_nt: TGCGCCAGCAGCCTAGGGACAGGGGACACTGAAGCTTTCTTT

clone_size: .
j_call: TRBJ2-2
v_call: TRBV6-1
d_call: .
cdr3_aa: CASSEGWVPATGELFF
cdr3_nt: TGTGCCAGCAGTGAAGGATGGGTCCCAGCGACCGGGGAGCTGTTTTTT

clone_size: few
j_call: TRBJ1-2
v_call: TRBV7-9
d_call: .
cdr3_aa: CASSLGSYYGYTF
cdr3_nt: TGTGCCAGCAGCTTAGGGAGTTACTATGGCTACACCTTC

clone_size: few
j_call: TRBJ2-7
v_call: TRBV5-1
d_call: .
cdr3_aa: CASSSRQGIYYEQYF
cdr3_nt: TGCGCCAGCAGCTCCCGCCAGGGAATATACTACGAGCAGTACTTC

clone_size: .
j_call: TRBJ2-1
v_call: TRBV6-2/TRBV6-3
d_call: .
cdr3_aa: CASSYLGQRGAEQFF
cdr3_nt: TGTGCCAGCAGTTACCTCGGGCAGCGTGGGGCTGAGCAGTTCTTC

clone_size: .
j_call: TRBJ1-2
v_call: TRBV5-1
d_call: .
cdr3_aa: CASSAGNLASNYGYTF
cdr3_nt: TGCGCCAGCAGCGCAGGGAATTTGGCGTCTAACTATGGCTACACCTTC

clone_size: .
j_call: TRBJ1-2
v_call: TRBV30
d_call: TRBD1
cdr3_aa: CAWSTGDRGPHYGYTF
cdr3_nt: TGTGCCTGGAGTACTGGGGACAGGGGGCCCCACTATGGCTACACCTTC

clone_size: .
j_call: TRBJ2-5
v_call: TRBV3-1/TRBV3-2
d_call: TRBD2
cdr3_aa: CASSQGLLAGGLQETQYF
cdr3_nt: TGTGCCAGCAGCCAAGGGCTCCTAGCGGGGGGTCTTCAAGAGACCCAGTACTTC

clone_size: .
j_call: TRBJ1-1
v_call: TRBV4-2
d_call: .
cdr3_aa: CASSQDRTGGSAFF
cdr3_nt: TGTGCCAGCAGCCAAGATCGTACCGGCGGGTCGGCTTTCTTT

clone_size: .
j_call: TRBJ1-1
v_call: TRBV5-6
d_call: .
cdr3_aa: CASSLDRTKAFF
cdr3_nt: TGTGCCAGCAGCCTCGACAGGACAAAAGCTTTCTTT

clone_size: .
j_call: TRBJ2-2
v_call: TRBV7-7
d_call: .
cdr3_aa: CASSLGRTGELFF
cdr3_nt: TGTGCTAGCAGCTTAGGGAGGACCGGGGAGCTGTTTTTT

clone_size: .
j_call: TRBJ1-2
v_call: TRBV6-5
d_call: TRBD1
cdr3_aa: CASSYPGGDYGYTF
cdr3_nt: TGTGCCAGCAGTTACCCAGGGGGCGACTATGGCTACACCTTC

clone_size: .
j_call: TRBJ1-2
v_call: TRBV12-3/TRBV12-4
d_call: .
cdr3_aa: CASSEGGGYTF
cdr3_nt: TGTGCCAGCAGTGAGGGAGGAGGCTACACCTTC

clone_size: .
j_call: TRBJ2-5
v_call: TRBV5-1
d_call: TRBD2
cdr3_aa: CASSFSGGVETQYF
cdr3_nt: TGCGCCAGCAGCTTTAGCGGGGGTGTGGAGACCCAGTACTTC

clone_size: .
j_call: TRBJ2-7
v_call: TRBV6-1
d_call: .
cdr3_aa: CASSELEGTGRWPYEQYF
cdr3_nt: TGTGCCAGCAGTGAGTTGGAGGGCACGGGACGCTGGCCCTACGAGCAGTACTTC

clone_size: .
j_call: TRBJ2-3
v_call: TRBV6-5
d_call: .
cdr3_aa: CASSQNWRSTDTQYF
cdr3_nt: TGTGCCAGCAGTCAGAACTGGCGGAGCACAGATACGCAGTATTTT

clone_size: .
j_call: TRBJ1-2
v_call: TRBV7-2
d_call: TRBD1
cdr3_aa: CASSAQGAGYGYTF
cdr3_nt: TGTGCCAGCAGCGCCCAGGGGGCTGGCTATGGCTACACCTTC

clone_size: few
j_call: TRBJ1-1
v_call: TRBV27
d_call: TRBD1
cdr3_aa: CASSLGQGVNTEAFF
cdr3_nt: TGTGCCAGCAGTTTGGGACAGGGGGTAAACACTGAAGCTTTCTTT

clone_size: .
j_call: TRBJ2-7
v_call: TRBV15
d_call: TRBD1
cdr3_aa: CATSRRDRGSRYEQYF
cdr3_nt: TGTGCCACCAGCAGACGAGACAGGGGTTCCCGCTACGAGCAGTACTTC

clone_size: .
j_call: TRBJ2-3
v_call: TRBV7-2
d_call: .
cdr3_aa: CASSLFGAGLTDTQYF
cdr3_nt: TGTGCCAGCAGCTTATTTGGGGCAGGGCTAACAGATACGCAGTATTTT

clone_size: .
j_call: TRBJ2-7
v_call: TRBV21-1
d_call: .
cdr3_aa: CASFPGQGIYEQYF
cdr3_nt: TGTGCCAGTTTCCCGGGACAGGGGATATACGAGCAGTACTTC

clone_size: .
j_call: TRBJ1-1
v_call: TRBV7-2
d_call: .
cdr3_aa: CASSFYGVNTEAFF
cdr3_nt: TGTGCCAGCAGCTTCTACGGAGTGAACACTGAAGCTTTCTTT

clone_size: .
j_call: TRBJ2-7
v_call: TRBV19
d_call: .
cdr3_aa: CASSKSDSRYEQYF
cdr3_nt: TGTGCCAGCTCGAAATCTGACAGCCGCTACGAGCAGTACTTC

clone_size: .
j_call: TRBJ2-2
v_call: TRBV24-1
d_call: .
cdr3_aa: CATQTGYTGELFF
cdr3_nt: TGTGCCACCCAAACAGGGTACACCGGGGAGCTGTTTTTT

clone_size: .
j_call: TRBJ1-1
v_call: TRBV19
d_call: .
cdr3_aa: CASSISTQMNTEAFF
cdr3_nt: TGTGCCAGTAGTATTAGTACCCAAATGAACACTGAAGCTTTCTTT